The subject of this entry is one T cell receptor (beta chain). What it recognizes is unknown. These data come from a study of T cells after yellow fever vaccination. Notes on the study in general: The study found a weaker secondary response that peaked faster, day 5 versus 15. Clones from primary vaccination mostly reappeared after the booster (around 96% CD4, over 85% CD8). Abundant clonotypes (contaminants from the bulk population) could be present in FACS-sorted repertoires.

The germline V and J ends were trimmed by 1 base and 5 bases, with 15 bases remaining between them. The CDR3 runs 17 residues. The germline CDR1 and CDR2 sequences are LGHNA and YSLEER. For TCR, cDNA came from 5'RACE template switching, which added a universal primer site and UMIs. TCRdb called the 5' RACE reads again in MiXCR, with one record for every CDR3 protein. The sample shows about 430,000 distinct CDR3 sequences, about 17% of them seen only once. Sequencing used PBMCs, obtained before the yellow fever booster vaccination. The source of this sequence is a man between 18 and 35 years old who received the YFV17D yellow fever vaccine. The chain carries TRBV4-3 and TRBJ1-6, with unresolved D. The CDR3 sequence is CASSQAIGQVDNSPLHF. In DNA, the CDR3 is TGCGCCAGCAGCCAAGCTATTGGGCAAGTGGATAATTCACCCCTCCACTTT.